Listed below are T cell receptor beta chains from one sample, sequenced in a study of blood T cell repertoires in COVID-19. Data came from immunoSEQ multiplex PCR; TCRdb stores just in-frame clones and leaves some out. This sample has 290,000 or so clones, with roughly 90% found just once. The sequencing sample was made of PBMCs or T cells enriched from blood (not recorded which). These receptors originate from a woman between 18 and 30 years old with acute COVID-19. Each CDR3 is given with its conserved first and last residue. The order of the fields is CDR3 length, J gene, D gene, clone size, V gene, CDR3 protein, CDR3 DNA. D genes are given only for firm matches. The size of a clone is reported for some rows only, either as once, few or many, or as a class for expanded clones.

16 TRBJ2-5 TRBD2 . TRBV28 CASSPRLAGTQETQYF TGTGCCAGCAGCCCTCGTCTAGCGGGAACACAAGAGACCCAGTACTTC
14 TRBJ2-7 . . TRBV7-3 CASSLRGEGSEQYF TGTGCCAGCAGCTTAAGAGGTGAGGGAAGCGAGCAGTACTTC
12 TRBJ1-5 . . TRBV6-5 CASSSPDQPQHF TGTGCCAGCAGTTCCCCAGATCAGCCCCAGCATTTT
14 TRBJ2-7 . . TRBV14 CASSQVPLSYEQYF TGTGCCAGCAGCCAAGTCCCCCTATCCTACGAGCAGTACTTC
14 TRBJ2-7 TRBD1 . TRBV28 CASSLGTASYEQYF TGTGCCAGCAGCTTGGGGACAGCTTCCTACGAGCAGTACTTC
15 TRBJ1-5 TRBD1 . TRBV19 CASTDQGGPNQPQHF TGTGCCAGTACCGACCAAGGGGGCCCCAATCAGCCCCAGCATTTT
13 TRBJ1-1 TRBD1 . TRBV12-3/TRBV12-4 CASSPRQGAGAFF TGTGCCAGCAGTCCGAGACAGGGGGCTGGAGCTTTCTTT
14 TRBJ1-6 TRBD1 . TRBV27 CASSFVQGRETLHF TGTGCCAGCAGTTTTGTACAGGGGAGAGAAACCCTCCACTTT
15 TRBJ2-7 . . TRBV28 CASSLRGGISYEQYF TGTGCCAGCAGTTTACGCGGCGGGATCTCCTACGAGCAGTACTTC
15 TRBJ2-3 TRBD2 . TRBV2 CASKKGTSETDTQYF TGTGCCAGCAAGAAAGGGACTAGCGAGACAGATACGCAGTATTTT
16 TRBJ2-3 TRBD1 . TRBV27 CASSAGQGGLADTQYF TGTGCCAGCAGTGCCGGACAGGGTGGTCTTGCAGATACGCAGTATTTT
14 TRBJ2-7 . few TRBV14 CASSPLASTYEQYF TGTGCCAGCAGCCCGCTAGCGAGTACGTACGAGCAGTACTTC
12 TRBJ2-2 . . TRBV24-1 CATQKNTGELFF TGTGCCACTCAAAAGAACACCGGGGAGCTGTTTTTT
13 TRBJ2-7 TRBD2 . TRBV29-1 CSVVWTSGYEQYF TGCAGCGTTGTATGGACTAGCGGCTACGAGCAGTACTTC
16 TRBJ1-1 . . TRBV7-8 CASSLRARDMNTEAFF TGTGCCAGCAGCTTGCGGGCGCGGGATATGAACACTGAAGCTTTCTTT
18 TRBJ2-2 TRBD1 . TRBV19 CASIPKRSAGGPTGELFF TGTGCCAGTATCCCCAAGCGCTCGGCAGGGGGACCAACCGGGGAGCTGTTTTTT
16 TRBJ2-3 TRBD2 . TRBV11-2 CASSFRRLAGGDTQYF TGTGCCAGCAGCTTCCGCCGACTAGCGGGTGGGGATACGCAGTATTTT
14 TRBJ1-3 TRBD1 . TRBV28 CASSLWTGVNTIYF TGTGCCAGCAGTTTATGGACAGGGGTAAACACCATATATTTT
10 TRBJ2-7 . . TRBV20-1 CSARYYEQYF TGCAGTGCTAGATACTACGAGCAGTACTTC
13 TRBJ1-4 . . TRBV3-1/TRBV3-2 CASSQMEGEKLFF TGTGCCAGCAGCCAGATGGAGGGGGAAAAACTGTTTTTT
15 TRBJ1-6 . . TRBV12-5 CASGRLGERFWPLHF TGTGCTAGTGGCCGCCTTGGGGAGCGGTTCTGGCCCCTCCACTTT
15 TRBJ2-3 . few TRBV27 CASSSTSPVTDTQYF TGTGCCAGCAGTTCTACGTCCCCCGTTACAGATACGCAGTATTTT
14 TRBJ2-3 . . TRBV30 CAWRGSGSTDTQYF TGTGCCTGGAGGGGAAGCGGGAGCACAGATACGCAGTATTTT
18 TRBJ1-2 TRBD1 . TRBV28 CASSLGTGAPSSNYGYTF TGTGCCAGCAGTTTGGGGACAGGGGCCCCGTCGTCTAACTATGGCTACACCTTC
13 TRBJ1-2 . . TRBV28 CASSLAGIGGYTF TGTGCCAGCAGTTTAGCAGGGATAGGTGGCTACACCTTC
17 TRBJ2-1 . . TRBV21-1 CASSKFLRLAAYNEQFF TGTGCCAGCAGCAAATTCTTAAGGCTAGCGGCCTACAATGAGCAGTTCTTC
13 TRBJ1-1 TRBD1 . TRBV29-1 CSVAGQVNTEAFF TGCAGCGTTGCGGGACAGGTGAACACTGAAGCTTTCTTT
13 TRBJ1-1 . . TRBV9 CASSVIAGTEAFF TGTGCCAGCAGCGTTATAGCGGGGACTGAAGCTTTCTTT
17 TRBJ2-3 . . TRBV3-1/TRBV3-2 CASSAVVTSHGTDTQYF TGTGCCAGCAGCGCAGTTGTGACTAGTCATGGCACAGATACGCAGTATTTT
16 TRBJ1-5 . few TRBV28 CASSLMASERNQPQHF TGTGCCAGCAGTTTAATGGCCTCCGAACGCAATCAGCCCCAGCATTTT
17 TRBJ2-3 TRBD2 . TRBV7-9 CASSLAVGSGRADTQYF TGTGCCAGCAGCTTAGCGGTGGGTAGCGGGAGGGCCGATACGCAGTATTTT
15 TRBJ2-5 TRBD2 . TRBV7-9 CASSSGTSGQETQYF TGTGCCAGCAGTTCCGGGACTAGCGGCCAAGAGACCCAGTACTTC
16 TRBJ1-2 . . TRBV5-8 CASSNRTRLTNYGYTF TGTGCCAGCAGCAACAGGACCCGACTGACTAACTATGGCTACACCTTC
15 TRBJ2-2 . few TRBV2 CASSGAGGNTGELFF TGTGCCAGCAGTGGTGCGGGCGGGAACACCGGGGAGCTGTTTTTT
15 TRBJ1-2 . . TRBV28 CASSLPRGGGYGYTF TGTGCCAGCAGTTTACCCCGAGGCGGGGGCTATGGCTACACCTTC
14 TRBJ1-2 . . TRBV11-3 CASSLASHRFGYTF TGTGCCAGCAGCTTAGCGAGTCACCGGTTTGGCTACACCTTC
16 TRBJ1-4 . . TRBV4-2 CASSQGLDTLVEKLFF TGTGCCAGCAGCCAAGGACTGGACACCCTTGTTGAAAAACTGTTTTTT
16 TRBJ1-5 . . TRBV28 CASSLAQGNAAQPQHF TGTGCCAGCAGTTTAGCACAGGGTAATGCGGCGCAGCCCCAGCATTTT
16 TRBJ2-1 . . TRBV28 CASSQGGQGAYNEQFF TGTGCCAGCAGCCAGGGGGGCCAGGGGGCCTACAATGAGCAGTTCTTC
14 TRBJ1-2 . . TRBV28 CASSLASSSLGYTF TGTGCCAGCAGTTTGGCTAGCTCATCGTTAGGGTACACCTTC
15 TRBJ2-1 . . TRBV9 CASSVGYQAHNEQFF TGTGCCAGCAGCGTGGGCTACCAGGCACACAATGAGCAGTTCTTC
15 TRBJ1-5 . . TRBV9 CASSVTASVNQPQHF TGTGCCAGCAGCGTAACGGCGAGCGTAAATCAGCCCCAGCATTTT
13 TRBJ2-2 . . TRBV28 CASRLSNTGELFF TGTGCCAGCCGACTCTCGAACACCGGGGAGCTGTTTTTT
13 TRBJ2-2 . . TRBV12-3/TRBV12-4 CASSSSDTGELFF TGTGCCAGCAGTTCGTCTGACACCGGGGAGCTGTTTTTT
16 TRBJ2-1 TRBD2 few TRBV5-1 CASSSSTSGRVDEQFF TGCGCCAGCAGCTCATCAACTAGCGGGAGGGTTGATGAGCAGTTCTTC
15 TRBJ1-1 TRBD1 . TRBV6-5 CASSYSTGGDTEAFF TGTGCCAGCAGTTACTCCACAGGGGGGGATACTGAAGCTTTCTTT
15 TRBJ1-2 . . TRBV11-2 CASSFRGDSTRGYTF TGTGCCAGCAGCTTCAGGGGCGACTCTACAAGGGGCTACACCTTC
14 TRBJ2-3 . . TRBV28 CASSLGGFTDTQYF TGTGCCAGCAGTTTAGGCGGGTTCACAGATACGCAGTATTTT
16 TRBJ2-1 TRBD2 . TRBV7-2 CASSLVGGGAYNEQFF TGTGCCAGCAGCTTAGTGGGGGGAGGGGCTTACAATGAGCAGTTCTTC
14 TRBJ2-1 TRBD2 . TRBV11-2 CASSPSGTYNEQFF TGTGCCAGCAGCCCGAGCGGGACCTACAATGAGCAGTTCTTC
14 TRBJ2-7 TRBD2 . TRBV24-1 CATSELAGTYEQYF TGTGCCACCAGTGAACTAGCGGGGACCTACGAGCAGTACTTC
14 TRBJ2-1 . . TRBV6-5 CASMPAGPYNEQFF TGTGCCAGCATGCCAGCGGGCCCCTACAATGAGCAGTTCTTC